Shown below are 7 T cell receptor beta chains from a single sample sequenced in a study of blood T cell repertoires in COVID-19. The repertoire was sequenced with immunoSEQ multiplex PCR; TCRdb's copy has only in-frame clones and lacks some. The sample yields roughly 300,000 clones, 92% seen once. Sequenced input: PBMCs or T cells enriched from blood (not recorded which). The receptors were gathered from a woman under 40 who had recovered from COVID-19.

The chain joins TRBV27 to TRBJ2-1, with 7 bases aligning to TRBD2. The CDR3 is 13 amino acids. V lost 1 base, J lost 7 bases, and 1 base stayed unmatched. Germline V gene lookup returns CDR1 MNHEY and CDR2 SMNVEV (reference sequence). The CDR3 nucleotides are TGTGCCAGCAGTTTATTCGGGGGGAATGAGCAGTTCTTC. Encoded protein: CASSLFGGNEQFF.

This chain uses TRBV4-1 with TRBJ2-5, with 7 bases matching TRBD1. The CDR3 extends over 17 amino acids. Looked up from germline, CDR1 is MGHRA and CDR2 is YSYEKL. The J segment lost 9 bases and the V segment lost 4 bases, leaving 20 bases of the junction unmatched. The CDR3, as DNA: TGCGCCAGCAGCCCACAAACCTCGCTGCATTCTCAGGGGGCCCAGTACTTC. Its protein product is CASSPQTSLHSQGAQYF.

The chain links TRBV6-4 to TRBJ2-3; 7 bases line up with TRBD1. This CDR3 is built from 14 residues. Germline V gene data show CDR1 as MRHNA and CDR2 as SNTAGT. Germline trimming cut 6 bases from V and 0 bases from J; bases unmatched to any gene: 3. DNA of the CDR3: TGTGCCAGCAGCGAGACAGGGAGCACAGATACGCAGTATTTT. Translation: CASSETGSTDTQYF.

The CDR3 is CASSPAGGHEQYF. The CDR3 bases are TGTGCCAGCTCACCTGCGGGGGGCCACGAGCAGTACTTC. V usage is TRBV18 and J usage is TRBJ2-7; 8 nucleotides agree with TRBD2. V was clipped by 3 bases and J by 5 bases; unmatched bases: 3. The germline V gene encodes CDR1 KGHSH and CDR2 LQKENI. CDR3 length: 13 residues. Full variable domain (outside the CDR3, taken from reference TRBV18 and TRBJ2-7): NAGVMQNPRHLVRRRGQEARLRCSPMKGHSHVYWYRQLPEEGLKFMVYLQKENIIDESGMPKERFSAEFPKEGPSILRIQQVVRGDSAAYFCASSPAGGHEQYFGPGTRLTVT.

This chain connects TRBV7-3 to TRBJ2-3; D is possibly TRBD1 (6 bases). In germline, CDR1 is SGHTA, CDR2 FQGTGA. Trimming took 3 bases from V and 0 from J, leaving 7 bases between them. The CDR3 loop spans 14 amino acids. The CDR3 DNA reads as TGTGCCAGCAGCTTGACAGGAAGCACAGATACGCAGTATTTT. The encoded protein is CASSLTGSTDTQYF.

The genes are TRBV30 and TRBJ2-6; D unresolved. The length of the CDR3 is 13 residues. From germline, CDR1 is GTSNPN and CDR2 SVGIG (reference sequence). Trimming pared 0 bases from V and 4 bases from J, leaving 4 bases between. The CDR3: CAWSVSGANVLTF. DNA of the CDR3: TGTGCCTGGAGTGTCTCCGGGGCCAACGTCCTGACTTTC.

J is TRBJ2-3 and V is TRBV12-3 or TRBV12-4; D is undetermined. V dropped 3 bases and J dropped 8 bases, with 3 bases sitting between them. CDR3 length: 10 residues. CDR3 residues: CASSFGTQYF. As DNA, the CDR3 is TGTGCCAGCAGTTTCGGTACGCAGTATTTT.